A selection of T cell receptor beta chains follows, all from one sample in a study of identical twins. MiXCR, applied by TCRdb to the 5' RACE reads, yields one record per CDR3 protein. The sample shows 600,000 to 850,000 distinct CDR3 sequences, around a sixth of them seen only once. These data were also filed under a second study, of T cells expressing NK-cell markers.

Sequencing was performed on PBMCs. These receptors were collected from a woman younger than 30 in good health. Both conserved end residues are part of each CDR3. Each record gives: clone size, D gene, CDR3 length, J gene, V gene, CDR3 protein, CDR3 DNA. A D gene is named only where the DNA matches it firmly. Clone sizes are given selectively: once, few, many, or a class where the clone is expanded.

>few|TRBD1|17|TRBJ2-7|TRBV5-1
CASSLSVSGTVNYEQYF
TGCGCCAGCAGCTTAAGCGTTTCCGGGACAGTTAACTACGAGCAGTACTTC
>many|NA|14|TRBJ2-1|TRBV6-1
CASRVRGTNNEQFF
TGTGCCAGTAGAGTCAGGGGCACTAACAATGAGCAGTTCTTC
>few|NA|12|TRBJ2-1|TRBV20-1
CRSGPQIDEQFF
TGCAGATCCGGGCCCCAAATCGATGAGCAGTTCTTC
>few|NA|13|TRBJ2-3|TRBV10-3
CAIRTQSTDTQYF
TGTGCCATCAGGACGCAAAGCACAGATACGCAGTATTTT
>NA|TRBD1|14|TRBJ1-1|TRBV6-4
CASKTDRASTEAFF
TGTGCCAGCAAAACCGACAGGGCTTCGACTGAAGCTTTCTTT
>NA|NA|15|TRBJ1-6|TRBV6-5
CASSYSSFSSSPLHF
TGTGCCAGCAGTTACTCGTCGTTCTCCAGTTCACCCCTCCACTTT
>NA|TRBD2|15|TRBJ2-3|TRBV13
CASSPWRGGTDTQYF
TGTGCCAGCAGCCCCTGGCGGGGGGGCACAGATACGCAGTATTTT
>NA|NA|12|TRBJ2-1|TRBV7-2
CASNLRGFEQFF
TGTGCCAGCAACCTTAGGGGATTTGAGCAGTTCTTC
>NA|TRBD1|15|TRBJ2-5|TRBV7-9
CASSLEGQDSETQYF
TGTGCCAGCAGCTTAGAGGGACAGGATTCTGAGACCCAGTACTTC
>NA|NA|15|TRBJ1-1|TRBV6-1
CASSEALEGSTEAFF
TGTGCCAGCAGTGAAGCCCTCGAGGGTAGCACTGAAGCTTTCTTT
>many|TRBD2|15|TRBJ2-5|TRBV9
CASSVKGRGEETQYF
TGTGCCAGCAGCGTAAAAGGTCGGGGGGAAGAGACCCAGTACTTC
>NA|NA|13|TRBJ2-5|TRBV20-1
CSAGVGAQETQYF
TGCAGTGCTGGGGTCGGGGCCCAAGAGACCCAGTACTTC
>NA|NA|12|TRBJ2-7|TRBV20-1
CSASGMAGEQYF
TGCAGTGCTAGCGGAATGGCCGGCGAGCAGTACTTC
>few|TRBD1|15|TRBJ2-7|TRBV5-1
CASSKGQATAYEQYF
TGCGCCAGCAGCAAGGGACAGGCCACGGCCTACGAGCAGTACTTC
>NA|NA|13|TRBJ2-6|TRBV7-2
CATSHSGANVLTF
TGTGCCACGTCCCACTCTGGGGCCAACGTCCTGACTTTC
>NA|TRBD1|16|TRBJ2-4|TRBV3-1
CASSGDSGLAKNIQYF
TGTGCCAGCAGTGGGGACAGTGGACTAGCCAAAAACATTCAGTACTTC
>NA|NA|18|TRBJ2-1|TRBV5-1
CASSLIPTGLITYNEQFF
TGCGCCAGCAGCTTGATTCCGACAGGACTCATTACCTACAATGAGCAGTTCTTC
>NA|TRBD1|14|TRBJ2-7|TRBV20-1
CSARVGQGYYEQYF
TGCAGTGCTAGAGTCGGACAGGGATACTACGAGCAGTACTTC
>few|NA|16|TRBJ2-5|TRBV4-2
CASSQESLVRQETQYF
TGTGCCAGCAGCCAAGAGAGCCTCGTTCGGCAAGAGACCCAGTACTTC
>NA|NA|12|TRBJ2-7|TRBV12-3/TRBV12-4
CASSVDIGEQYF
TGTGCCAGCAGTGTGGATATCGGGGAGCAGTACTTC
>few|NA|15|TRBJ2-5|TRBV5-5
CASSLGQEASETQYF
TGTGCCAGCAGCTTGGGACAGGAGGCGTCTGAGACCCAGTACTTC
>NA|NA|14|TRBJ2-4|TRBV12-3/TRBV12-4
CASSLSGAGNIQYF
TGTGCCAGCAGTTTATCTGGGGCTGGGAACATTCAGTACTTC
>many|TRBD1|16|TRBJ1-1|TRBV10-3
CAISMTGGLGDTEAFF
TGTGCCATCAGTATGACAGGGGGCCTAGGGGACACTGAAGCTTTCTTT
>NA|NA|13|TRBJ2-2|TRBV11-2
CASSLYATGELFF
TGTGCCAGCAGCTTGTACGCAACCGGGGAGCTGTTTTTT
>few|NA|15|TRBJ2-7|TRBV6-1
CASSEAPDSTYEQYF
TGTGCCAGCAGTGAAGCGCCGGACAGTACCTACGAGCAGTACTTC
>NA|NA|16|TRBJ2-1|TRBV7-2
CASSFGPGFLYNEQFF
TGTGCCAGCAGCTTTGGACCGGGATTTCTATACAATGAGCAGTTCTTC
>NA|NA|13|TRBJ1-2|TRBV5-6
CASTGTYLYGYTF
TGTGCCAGCACCGGCACATACCTCTATGGCTACACCTTC
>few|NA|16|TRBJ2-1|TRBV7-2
CASSPLPGLINNEQFF
TGTGCCAGCAGTCCTCTTCCGGGACTCATTAACAATGAGCAGTTCTTC
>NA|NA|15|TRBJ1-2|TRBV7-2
CASRPPALGLSRYTF
TGTGCCAGCAGACCTCCTGCGCTGGGGCTTTCCCGCTACACCTTC
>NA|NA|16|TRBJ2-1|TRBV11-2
CASSLRVAGRHNEQFF
TGTGCCAGCAGCTTAAGGGTCGCGGGCCGGCACAATGAGCAGTTCTTC
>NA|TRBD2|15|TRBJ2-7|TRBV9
CASSFSGGDTYEQYF
TGTGCCAGCAGCTTTAGCGGGGGGGATACCTACGAGCAGTACTTC
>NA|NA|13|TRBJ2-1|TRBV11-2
CASSLGLKNEQFF
TGTGCCAGCAGCTTAGGACTTAAAAATGAGCAGTTCTTC
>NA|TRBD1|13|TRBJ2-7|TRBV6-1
CASQRQGFHEQYF
TGTGCCAGCCAACGACAGGGGTTCCACGAGCAGTACTTC
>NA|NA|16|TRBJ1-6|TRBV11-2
CASSFLTRRGSSPLHF
TGTGCCAGCAGCTTTCTCACGCGGAGGGGTTCTTCACCCCTCCACTTT
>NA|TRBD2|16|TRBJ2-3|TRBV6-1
CASSELLAGGPDTQYF
TGTGCCAGCAGTGAATTACTAGCGGGGGGGCCAGATACGCAGTATTTT
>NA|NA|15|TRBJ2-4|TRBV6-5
CASSYSTSGKNIQYF
TGTGCCAGCAGTTACTCGACGAGCGGCAAAAACATTCAGTACTTC
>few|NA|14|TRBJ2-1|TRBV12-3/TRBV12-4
CASSLQTGRNEQFF
TGTGCCAGCAGCCTACAGACAGGGAGGAATGAGCAGTTCTTC
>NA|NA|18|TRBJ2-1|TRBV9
CASSVESRGKLEYNEQFF
TGTGCCAGCAGCGTAGAAAGTAGGGGTAAACTGGAATACAATGAGCAGTTCTTC
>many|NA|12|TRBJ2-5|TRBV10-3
CAIGMSQETQYF
TGTGCCATCGGAATGAGCCAAGAGACCCAGTACTTC
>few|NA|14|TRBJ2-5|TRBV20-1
CSAPGGATEETQYF
TGCAGTGCCCCTGGGGGGGCGACAGAAGAGACCCAGTACTTC
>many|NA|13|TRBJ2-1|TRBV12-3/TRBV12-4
CASSLSLGNEQFF
TGTGCCAGCAGTTTAAGTTTGGGGAACGAGCAGTTCTTC
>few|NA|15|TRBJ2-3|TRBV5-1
CASSLADTSTDTQYF
TGCGCCAGCAGCTTGGCAGATACTAGCACAGATACGCAGTATTTT
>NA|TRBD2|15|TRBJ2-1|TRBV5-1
CASSLSGGELNEQFF
TGCGCCAGCAGCTTGAGCGGGGGCGAATTAAATGAGCAGTTCTTC
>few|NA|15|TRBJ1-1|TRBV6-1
CASSVRSRMNTEAFF
TGTGCCAGCAGTGTCCGCTCCCGGATGAACACTGAAGCTTTCTTT
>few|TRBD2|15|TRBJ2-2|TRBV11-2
CASSSGTTVTGELFF
TGTGCCAGCAGCTCCGGGACTACCGTCACCGGGGAGCTGTTTTTT
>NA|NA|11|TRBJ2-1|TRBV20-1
CSARDPLAQFF
TGCAGTGCTAGAGATCCCCTAGCGCAATTCTTC
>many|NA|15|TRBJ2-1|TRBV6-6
CASSNRDSRGNEQFF
TGTGCCAGCAGCAACCGGGACTCCCGAGGAAATGAGCAGTTCTTC
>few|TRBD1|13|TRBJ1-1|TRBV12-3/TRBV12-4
CASTLQGPTEAFF
TGTGCCAGCACCTTACAGGGGCCCACTGAAGCTTTCTTT
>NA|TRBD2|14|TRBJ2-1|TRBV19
CASSGSGYYNEQFF
TGTGCCAGCAGTGGTAGCGGGTACTACAATGAGCAGTTCTTC
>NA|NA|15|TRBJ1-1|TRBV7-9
CASSWGDPGNTEAFF
TGTGCCAGCAGCTGGGGGGATCCGGGGAACACTGAAGCTTTCTTT
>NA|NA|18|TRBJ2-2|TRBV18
CASSPEGSTVANTGELFF
TGTGCCAGCTCACCGGAAGGTAGTACTGTCGCGAACACCGGGGAGCTGTTTTTT
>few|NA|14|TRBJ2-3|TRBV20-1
CSARDRTQTDTQYF
TGCAGTGCTAGAGACCGGACGCAAACAGATACGCAGTATTTT
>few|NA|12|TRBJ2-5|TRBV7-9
CASSAEGLDHPF
TGTGCCAGCAGCGCCGAGGGACTTGATCATCCCTTC
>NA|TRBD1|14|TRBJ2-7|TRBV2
CASRDTGGPNEQYF
TGTGCCAGCAGGGACACAGGGGGTCCGAACGAGCAGTACTTC
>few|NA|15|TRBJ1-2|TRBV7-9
CASSPTPGPNYGYTF
TGTGCCAGCAGCCCAACACCGGGTCCTAACTATGGCTACACCTTC